This T cell receptor (beta chain) was captured by sequencing in a study of post-analysis software for immune sequencing data. General observations from the study: Five TRBV segments occurring more often in patients than controls included TRBV5-6, TRBV5-1 and TRBV20-1. Samples from a shared batch, those prepared together, strongly co-clustered by F measure. Controls showed significantly higher normalized Chao1 diversity than did multiple sclerosis patients.

The V end was cut by 0 bases, the J end by 4 bases, with 9 bases between. This CDR3 contains 14 residues. CDR1 and CDR2 from the germline V gene are LNHNV and YYDKDF (reference sequence). Presence of unique molecular identifiers characterized the TCR beta cDNA libraries. T cells, about 0.95 to 11 million of them, yielded 500,000 to 600,000 cDNA molecules. From the PCR reads, TCRdb called clonotypes with MiXCR, one entry per CDR3 protein. The data show hundreds of thousands of distinct CDR3 sequences, around 27% seen once. Points on this clonotype: What it binds is unknown.

The chain joins TRBV15 to TRBJ2-5; D may be TRBD1 or TRBD2 (5 bases each). Sequenced sample: blood. This sequence was found in a girl aged 10 to 17 with multiple sclerosis. In DNA, the CDR3 is TGTGCCACCAGCAGAGAGGGACCCTTAGAGACCCAGTACTTC. Amino acids: CATSREGPLETQYF.